This TCR beta chain comes out of a study of human CD8 memory T cell subsets. The RNA's source was duplicate vials of around 150,000 sorted CD8+ T cells per subset. The CDR3 runs 15 residues. Germline V gene data show CDR1 as MDHEN and CDR2 as SYDVKM. UMI-labeled 5' RACE generated the TCR beta libraries. Original data processing: Functional CDR3 beta clonotype counts ranged from about 2,900 to 18,000 in each TCR beta library. Reprocessing the 5' RACE reads, TCRdb reports a single entry for every CDR3 protein and omits DNA. TCRdb assigned the V and J calls; the authors' analysis was not used. The repertoire table contains about 5,500 distinct CDR3 sequences. In terms of frequency, this clonotype is large (0.1 to 1%).

The TCR comes from a human donor in good health. The chain recombines TRBV28 with TRBJ1-1. Sequenced input: CD8+ T cells from PBMCs. CDR3 amino acids: CASRSTWTFNTEAFF.